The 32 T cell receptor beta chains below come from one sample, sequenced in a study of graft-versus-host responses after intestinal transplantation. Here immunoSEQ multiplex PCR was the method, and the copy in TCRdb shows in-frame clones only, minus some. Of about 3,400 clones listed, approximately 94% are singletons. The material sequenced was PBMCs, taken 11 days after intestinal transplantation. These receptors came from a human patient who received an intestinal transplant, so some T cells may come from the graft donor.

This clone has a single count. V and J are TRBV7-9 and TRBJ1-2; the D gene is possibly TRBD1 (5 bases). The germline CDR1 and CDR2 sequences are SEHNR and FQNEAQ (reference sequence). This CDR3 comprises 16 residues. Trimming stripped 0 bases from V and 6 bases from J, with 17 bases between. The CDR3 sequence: CASSLADPGPTNGYTF. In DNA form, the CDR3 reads TGTGCCAGCAGCTTAGCGGACCCGGGACCCACAAATGGCTACACCTTC.

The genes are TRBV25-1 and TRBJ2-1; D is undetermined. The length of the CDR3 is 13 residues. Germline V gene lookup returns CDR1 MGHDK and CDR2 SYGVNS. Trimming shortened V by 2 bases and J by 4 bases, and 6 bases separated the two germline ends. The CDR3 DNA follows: TGTGCCAGCAGTGAAGCGGCTTACAATGAGCAGTTCTTC. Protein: CASSEAAYNEQFF.

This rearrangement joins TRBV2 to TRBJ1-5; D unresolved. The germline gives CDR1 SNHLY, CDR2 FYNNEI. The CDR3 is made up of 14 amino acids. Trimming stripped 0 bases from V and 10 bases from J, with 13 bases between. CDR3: CASSEALLFSPQHF. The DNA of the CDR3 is TGTGCCAGCAGTGAAGCGCTTCTTTTTTCCCCCCAGCATTTT. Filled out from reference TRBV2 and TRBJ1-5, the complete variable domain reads EPEVTQTPSHQVTQMGQEVILRCVPISNHLYFYWYRQILGQKVEFLVSFYNNEISEKSEIFDDQFSVERPDGSNFTLKIRSTKLEDSAMYFCASSEALLFSPQHFGDGTRLSIL.

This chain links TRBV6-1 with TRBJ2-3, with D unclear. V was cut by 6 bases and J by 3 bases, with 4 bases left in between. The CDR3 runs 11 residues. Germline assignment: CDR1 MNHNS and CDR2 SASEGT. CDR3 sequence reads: CASRTTDTQYF. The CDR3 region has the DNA TGTGCCAGCAGAACGACAGATACGCAGTATTTT.

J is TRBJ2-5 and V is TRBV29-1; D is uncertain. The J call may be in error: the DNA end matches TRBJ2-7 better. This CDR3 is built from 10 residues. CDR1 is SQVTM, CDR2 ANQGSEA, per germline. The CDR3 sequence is CSVVTYEQYF. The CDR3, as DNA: TGCAGCGTTGTAACCTACGAGCAGTACTTC.

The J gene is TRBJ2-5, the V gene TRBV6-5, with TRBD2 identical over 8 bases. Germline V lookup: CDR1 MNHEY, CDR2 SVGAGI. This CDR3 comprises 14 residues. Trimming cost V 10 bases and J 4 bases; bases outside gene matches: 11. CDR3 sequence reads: CATAALAGSETQYF. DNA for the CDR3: TGTGCCACCGCTGCCTTAGCGGGATCAGAGACCCAGTACTTC.

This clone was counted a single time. CDR3 DNA: TGTGCCAGCAGCTGGTGGACAGGGGGCTCCGGGGAGCTGTTTTTT. Residues: CASSWWTGGSGELFF. This chain joins TRBV14 and TRBJ2-2; 11 nucleotides match TRBD1. The V segment lost 5 bases and the J segment 6 bases; nucleotides outside the gene matches: 5. Per germline, CDR1 SGHDN and CDR2 FVKESK. The length of the CDR3 is 15 residues.

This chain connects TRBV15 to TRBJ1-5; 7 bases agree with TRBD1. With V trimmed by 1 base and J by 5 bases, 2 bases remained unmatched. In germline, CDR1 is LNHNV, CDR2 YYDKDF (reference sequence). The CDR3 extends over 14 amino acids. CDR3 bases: TGTGCCACCAGCAGAGTTACAGGGGATCAGCCCCAGCATTTT. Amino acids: CATSRVTGDQPQHF.

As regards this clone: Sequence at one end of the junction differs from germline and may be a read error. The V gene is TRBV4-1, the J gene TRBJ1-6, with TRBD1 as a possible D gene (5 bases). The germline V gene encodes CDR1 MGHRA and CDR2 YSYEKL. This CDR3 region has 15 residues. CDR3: CASSQDGGTNSPLHF. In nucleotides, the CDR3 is TGCGCCAGCAGTCAAGATGGGGGAACTAATTCACCCCTCCACTTT.

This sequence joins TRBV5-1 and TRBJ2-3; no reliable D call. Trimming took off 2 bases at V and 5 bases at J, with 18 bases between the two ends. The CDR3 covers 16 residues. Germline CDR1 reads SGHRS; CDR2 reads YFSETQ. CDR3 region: CASSFRSPWGGDTQYF. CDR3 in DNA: TGCGCCAGCAGCTTTAGGAGTCCCTGGGGTGGAGATACGCAGTATTTT.

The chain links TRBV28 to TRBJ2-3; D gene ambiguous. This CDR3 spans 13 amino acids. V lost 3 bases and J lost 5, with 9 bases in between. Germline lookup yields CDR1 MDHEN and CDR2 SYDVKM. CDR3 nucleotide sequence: TGTGCCAGCAGTTTTTGGGTGGGAGATACGCAGTATTTT. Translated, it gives CASSFWVGDTQYF.

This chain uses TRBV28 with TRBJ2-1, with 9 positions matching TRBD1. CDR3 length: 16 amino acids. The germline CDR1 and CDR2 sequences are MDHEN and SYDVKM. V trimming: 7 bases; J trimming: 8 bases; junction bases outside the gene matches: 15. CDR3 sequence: CASTPDRGNLGDEQFF. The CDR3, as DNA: TGTGCCAGCACCCCAGACAGGGGGAATTTGGGGGATGAGCAGTTCTTC.

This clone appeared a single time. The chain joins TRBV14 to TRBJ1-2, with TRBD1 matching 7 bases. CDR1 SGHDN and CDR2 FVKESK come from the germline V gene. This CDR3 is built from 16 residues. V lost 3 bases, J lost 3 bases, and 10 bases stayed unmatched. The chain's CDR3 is CASSQGQKTNDYGYTF. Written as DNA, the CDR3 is TGTGCCAGCAGCCAGGGACAGAAGACAAACGACTATGGCTACACCTTC.

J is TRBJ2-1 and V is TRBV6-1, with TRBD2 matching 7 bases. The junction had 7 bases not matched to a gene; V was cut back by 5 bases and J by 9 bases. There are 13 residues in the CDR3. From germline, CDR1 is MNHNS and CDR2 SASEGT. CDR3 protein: CASSHGLEGEQFF. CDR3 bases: TGTGCCAGCAGTCATGGACTAGAGGGTGAGCAGTTCTTC.

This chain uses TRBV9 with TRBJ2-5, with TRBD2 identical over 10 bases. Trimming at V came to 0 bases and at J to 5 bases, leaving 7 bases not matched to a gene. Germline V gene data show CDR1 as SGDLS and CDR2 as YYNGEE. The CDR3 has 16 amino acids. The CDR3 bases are TGTGCCAGCAGCGTAGGGCTAGCGGGAGACGCGGAGACCCAGTACTTC. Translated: CASSVGLAGDAETQYF.

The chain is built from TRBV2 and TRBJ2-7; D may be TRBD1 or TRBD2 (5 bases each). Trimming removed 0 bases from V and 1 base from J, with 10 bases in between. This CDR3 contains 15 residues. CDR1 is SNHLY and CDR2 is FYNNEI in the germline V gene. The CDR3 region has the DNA TGTGCCAGCAGTGAAGCCGGGACGGTTTCCTACGAGCAGTACTTC. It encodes CASSEAGTVSYEQYF.

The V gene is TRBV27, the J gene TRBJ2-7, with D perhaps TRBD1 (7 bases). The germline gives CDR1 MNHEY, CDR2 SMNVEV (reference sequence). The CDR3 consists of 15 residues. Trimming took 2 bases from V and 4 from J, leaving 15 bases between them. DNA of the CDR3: TGTGCCAGCAGTTTAAGTCGGCAGGGGGGTTACGAGCAGTACTTC. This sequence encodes CASSLSRQGGYEQYF.

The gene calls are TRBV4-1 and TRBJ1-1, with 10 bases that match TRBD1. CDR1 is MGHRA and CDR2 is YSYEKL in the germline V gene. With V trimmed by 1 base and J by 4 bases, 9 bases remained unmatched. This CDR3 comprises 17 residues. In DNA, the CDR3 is TGCGCCAGCAGCCAAGTCCCACCGACAGGGGGCAGCACTGAAGCTTTCTTT. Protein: CASSQVPPTGGSTEAFF.

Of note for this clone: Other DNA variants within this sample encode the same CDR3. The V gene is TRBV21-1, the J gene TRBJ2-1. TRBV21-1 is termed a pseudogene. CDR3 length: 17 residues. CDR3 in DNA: TGTGCCAGCAGGTCTTTAATAGCTACCCATTCCGACAATGAACAGTTCTTC. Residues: CASRSLIATHSDNEQFF.

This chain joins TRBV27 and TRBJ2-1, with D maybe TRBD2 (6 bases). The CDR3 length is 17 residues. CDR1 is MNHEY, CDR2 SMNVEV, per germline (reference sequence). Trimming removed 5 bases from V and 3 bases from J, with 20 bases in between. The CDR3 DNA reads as TGTGCCAGCAGTCCCCTGGTAGCGGAGGCCTTCTACAATGAGCAGTTCTTC. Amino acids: CASSPLVAEAFYNEQFF.

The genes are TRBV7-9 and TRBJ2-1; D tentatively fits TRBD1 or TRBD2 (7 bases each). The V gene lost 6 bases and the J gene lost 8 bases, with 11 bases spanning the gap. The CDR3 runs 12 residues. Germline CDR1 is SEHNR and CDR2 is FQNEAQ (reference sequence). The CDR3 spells CASRAGGDEQFF. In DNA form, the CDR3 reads TGTGCCAGCAGGGCAGGGGGGGATGAGCAGTTCTTC.

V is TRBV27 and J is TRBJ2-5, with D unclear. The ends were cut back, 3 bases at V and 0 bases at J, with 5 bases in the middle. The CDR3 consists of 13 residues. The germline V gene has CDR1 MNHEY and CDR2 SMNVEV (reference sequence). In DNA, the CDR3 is TGTGCCAGCAGTTTTTCCTACCAAGAGACCCAGTACTTC. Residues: CASSFSYQETQYF.

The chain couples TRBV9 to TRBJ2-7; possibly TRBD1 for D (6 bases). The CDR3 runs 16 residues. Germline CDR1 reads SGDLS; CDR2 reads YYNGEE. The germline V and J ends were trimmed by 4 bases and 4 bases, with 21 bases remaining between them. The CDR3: CASSKNREKCSYEQYF. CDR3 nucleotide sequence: TGTGCCAGCAGCAAAAACAGGGAAAAGTGTTCATACGAGCAGTACTTC.

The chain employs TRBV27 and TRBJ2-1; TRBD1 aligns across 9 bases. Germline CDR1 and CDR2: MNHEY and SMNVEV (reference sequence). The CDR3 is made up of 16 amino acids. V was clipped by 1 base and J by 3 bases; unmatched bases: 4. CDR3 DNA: TGTGCCAGCAGTTTATACGGGACAGGGAGCTACAATGAGCAGTTCTTC. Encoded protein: CASSLYGTGSYNEQFF.

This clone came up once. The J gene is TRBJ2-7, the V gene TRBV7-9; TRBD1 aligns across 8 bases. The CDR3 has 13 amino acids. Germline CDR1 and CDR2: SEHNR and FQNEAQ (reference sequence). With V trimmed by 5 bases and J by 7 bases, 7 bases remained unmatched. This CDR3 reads CASSPDRAEEQYF. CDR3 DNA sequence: TGTGCCAGCAGCCCGGACAGGGCTGAGGAGCAGTACTTC. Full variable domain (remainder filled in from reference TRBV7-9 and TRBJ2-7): DTGVSQNPRHKITKRGQNVTFRCDPISEHNRLYWYRQTLGQGPEFLTYFQNEAQLEKSRLLSDRFSAERPKGSFSTLEIQRTEQGDSAMYLCASSPDRAEEQYFGPGTRLTVT.

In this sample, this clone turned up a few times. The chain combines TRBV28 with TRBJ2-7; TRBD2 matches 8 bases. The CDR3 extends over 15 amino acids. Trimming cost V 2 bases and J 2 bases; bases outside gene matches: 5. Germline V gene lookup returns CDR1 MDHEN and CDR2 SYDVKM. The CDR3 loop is CASSLATSGAYEQYF. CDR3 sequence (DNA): TGTGCCAGCAGTTTAGCCACTAGCGGAGCCTACGAGCAGTACTTC.

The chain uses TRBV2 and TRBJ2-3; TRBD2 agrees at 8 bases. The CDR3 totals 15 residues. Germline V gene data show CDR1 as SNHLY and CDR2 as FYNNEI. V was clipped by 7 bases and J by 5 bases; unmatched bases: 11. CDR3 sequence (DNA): TGTGCCAGCACCCCTGGACTAGCTCTAGGAGATACGCAGTATTTT. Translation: CASTPGLALGDTQYF.

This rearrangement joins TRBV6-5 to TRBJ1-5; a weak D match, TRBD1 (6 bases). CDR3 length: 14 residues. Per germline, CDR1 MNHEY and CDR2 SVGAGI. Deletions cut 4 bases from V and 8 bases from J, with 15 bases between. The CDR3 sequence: CASSFNPTGEPQHF. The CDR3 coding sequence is TGTGCCAGCAGTTTCAATCCGACAGGAGAGCCCCAGCATTTT.

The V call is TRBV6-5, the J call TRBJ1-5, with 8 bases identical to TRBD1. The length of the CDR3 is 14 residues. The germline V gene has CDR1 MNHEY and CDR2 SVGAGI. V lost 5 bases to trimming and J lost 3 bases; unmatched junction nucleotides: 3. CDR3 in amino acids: CASSDRGANQPQHF. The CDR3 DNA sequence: TGTGCCAGCAGTGACAGGGGAGCCAATCAGCCCCAGCATTTT.

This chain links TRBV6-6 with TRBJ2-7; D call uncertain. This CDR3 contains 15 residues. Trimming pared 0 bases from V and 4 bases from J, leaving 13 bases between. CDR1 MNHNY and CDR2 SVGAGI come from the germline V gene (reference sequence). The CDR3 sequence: CASSYSSPPKYEQYF. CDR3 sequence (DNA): TGTGCCAGCAGTTACTCGAGCCCCCCAAAATACGAGCAGTACTTC.

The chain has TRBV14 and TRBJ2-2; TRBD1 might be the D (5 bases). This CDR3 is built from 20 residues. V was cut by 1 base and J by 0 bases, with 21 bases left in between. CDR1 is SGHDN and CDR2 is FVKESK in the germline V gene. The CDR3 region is CASSQVPGWTTRSNTGELFF. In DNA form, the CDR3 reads TGTGCCAGCAGCCAAGTACCGGGCTGGACAACGCGGTCGAACACCGGGGAGCTGTTTTTT.

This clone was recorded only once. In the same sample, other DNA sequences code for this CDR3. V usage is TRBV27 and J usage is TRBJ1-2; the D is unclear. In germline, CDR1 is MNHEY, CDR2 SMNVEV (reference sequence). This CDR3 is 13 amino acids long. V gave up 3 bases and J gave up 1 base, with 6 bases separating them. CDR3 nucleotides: TGTGCCAGCAGTTTTCGGGGTAACTATGGCTACACCTTC. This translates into CASSFRGNYGYTF.